The 31 T cell receptor beta chains below come from one sample, sequenced in a study of sequential checkpoint blockade in melanoma. The method was immunoSEQ multiplex PCR; TCRdb's version includes in-frame clones alone and lacks a portion of them. The table includes about 5,100 clones, about 30% detected once. Treatment indicated: randomized to nivolumab then ipilimumab (arm A) or the reverse (arm B). The sequencing here drew on tumor tissue (inferred from file names), taken from a patient given nivolumab and ipilimumab in sequence. The receptors derive from a human donor with melanoma.

The chain recombines TRBV10-2 with TRBJ2-5, with 15 bases lining up with TRBD2. Germline CDR1 reads WSHSY; CDR2 reads SAAADI. The CDR3 is 16 amino acids. V shed 7 bases and J 2 bases; nucleotides not matched to a gene: 5. Written as DNA, the CDR3 is TGCGCCAGCACTTCGGGACTAGCGGGAGGACAAGAGACCCAGTACTTC. Translating it yields CASTSGLAGGQETQYF.

This clone was seen a few times. The genes are TRBV6-8 and TRBJ1-1; possibly TRBD1 for D (5 bases). The germline V and J ends were trimmed by 5 bases and 0 bases, with 7 bases remaining between them. Germline V lookup: CDR1 MNHGY, CDR2 SAAAGT. The length of the CDR3 is 13 residues. In nucleotides, the CDR3 is TGTGCCAGCAGTGGGACCGTGAACACTGAAGCTTTCTTT. The encoded protein is CASSGTVNTEAFF.

This clone came up a few times. This sequence joins TRBV6-8 and TRBJ1-5; possibly TRBD1 for D (6 bases). Between the trimmed V and J ends, which lost 6 bases and 0 bases, there was a span of 15 bases. The CDR3 has 16 residues. The germline CDR1 and CDR2 sequences are MNHGY and SAAAGT. The CDR3 protein is CASSSAHRVSNQPQHF. The CDR3 nucleotides are TGTGCCAGCAGCAGCGCGCACAGGGTTAGCAATCAGCCCCAGCATTTT.

The rearrangement links TRBV28 to TRBJ2-3; tentatively, D is TRBD2 (6 bases). V lost 9 bases and J 0 bases, leaving 7 bases between the germline ends. This CDR3 comprises 12 residues. The germline gives CDR1 MDHEN, CDR2 SYDVKM. The CDR3 region has the DNA TGTGCCAGTGCGGGGAGCACAGATACGCAGTATTTT. Protein: CASAGSTDTQYF.

This clone was seen a few times. The chain joins TRBV5-1 to TRBJ2-7; D is uncertain. The CDR3 spans 14 residues. CDR1 and CDR2 (germline): SGHRS, YFSETQ. Trimming shortened V by 4 bases and J by 1 base, and 12 bases separated the two germline ends. CDR3 coding DNA: TGCGCCAGCAGCCAGACACCGCCTTCCTACGAGCAGTACTTC. Translation: CASSQTPPSYEQYF.

This clone was counted many times. The chain is built from TRBV7-6 and TRBJ1-2; 7 positions agree with TRBD1. CDR1 is SGHVS and CDR2 is FNYEAQ in the germline V gene. The CDR3 is 15 residues long. The ends lost 4 bases at V and 6 bases at J; junction bases unmatched: 11. CDR3 bases: TGTGCCAGCAGCTCAAGCTCGAGACAGGGCCATGGCTACACCTTC. Residues: CASSSSSRQGHGYTF.

This chain joins TRBV5-1 and TRBJ2-7, with TRBD1 matching over 7 bases. The ends lost 4 bases at V and 6 bases at J; junction bases unmatched: 10. Germline V gene sequence: CDR1 SGHRS, CDR2 YFSETQ. The CDR3 consists of 14 residues. The CDR3 loop reads CASSPTGVVSEQYF. CDR3 DNA sequence: TGCGCCAGCAGCCCCACAGGGGTGGTCTCCGAGCAGTACTTC.

The chain recombines TRBV28 with TRBJ2-3, with a tentative D call TRBD2 (5 bases). The germline gives CDR1 MDHEN, CDR2 SYDVKM. V gave up 6 bases and J gave up 2 bases, with 27 bases separating them. CDR3 size: 19 residues. CDR3 nucleotides: TGTGCCAGCAGCACACACTATGAAGAGGGCGATTCCCCCACAGATACGCAGTATTTT. Its protein product is CASSTHYEEGDSPTDTQYF. Supplemented by reference TRBV28 and TRBJ2-3, the full variable domain reads DVKVTQSSRYLVKRTGEKVFLECVQDMDHENMFWYRQDPGLGLRLIYFSYDVKMKEKGDIPEGYSVSREKKERFSLILESASTNQTSMYLCASSTHYEEGDSPTDTQYFGPGTRLTVL.

This clone was picked up many times. CDR3 in amino acids: CASSFRQGLSGANVLTF. Written as DNA, the CDR3 is TGTGCCAGCAGCTTTAGACAGGGCCTCTCTGGGGCCAACGTCCTGACTTTC. The chain is built from TRBV11-3 and TRBJ2-6, with 7 positions matching TRBD1. Germline trimming cut 3 bases from V and 0 bases from J; bases unmatched to any gene: 5. Germline V gene sequence: CDR1 SGHNT, CDR2 YENEEA. This CDR3 is 17 amino acids long. Variable domain in full (rest from reference TRBV11-3 and TRBJ2-6): EAGVVQSPRYKIIEKKQPVAFWCNPISGHNTLYWYLQNLGQGPELLIRYENEEAVDDSQLPKDRFSAERLKGVDSTLKIQPAELGDSAVYLCASSFRQGLSGANVLTFGAGSRLTVL.

This clone was detected a few times. The J gene is TRBJ2-1, the V gene TRBV6-1; 8 positions match TRBD2. Per the germline V gene, CDR1 is MNHNS and CDR2 is SASEGT. CDR3 size: 13 residues. V dropped 1 base and J dropped 8; count of bases not matched to a gene: 1. The CDR3 DNA reads TGTGCCAGCAGTGAAGGCGGGGGGTATGAGCAGTTCTTC. Encoded protein: CASSEGGGYEQFF.

This clone was counted between two and nine times. One junction end disagrees with the germline gene, perhaps due to a read error. V is TRBV6-8 and J is TRBJ1-5, with D tentatively TRBD1 (6 bases). From germline, CDR1 is MNHGY and CDR2 SAAAGT. This CDR3 has 14 amino acids. In DNA, the CDR3 is TGTGCCATCAGTCCCGGGACACCAAATCAGCCCCAGCATTTT. Its protein product is CAISPGTPNQPQHF.

A few counts support this clone. The chain links TRBV6-8 to TRBJ2-7; 9 bases fit TRBD1. The germline V gene encodes CDR1 MNHGY and CDR2 SAAAGT. Germline trimming cut 5 bases from V and 5 bases from J; bases unmatched to any gene: 10. This CDR3 is 15 amino acids long. CDR3 region: CASSDTDRGGHEQYF. The CDR3 DNA is TGTGCCAGCAGTGATACGGACAGGGGAGGCCACGAGCAGTACTTC.

This clone was counted at least ten times. V and J are TRBV11-3 and TRBJ1-5; D remains unclear. The CDR3 is 16 residues long. Germline loops: CDR1 SGHNT, CDR2 YENEEA. V was pared by 6 bases and J by 0 bases, with 15 bases between. CDR3 sequence: CASSYDKTYSNQPQHF. For the CDR3, the DNA is TGTGCCAGCAGTTACGACAAAACTTATAGCAATCAGCCCCAGCATTTT.

Regarding this clone: Germline is not matched at one junction end, which may reflect a read error. The gene calls are TRBV23-1 and TRBJ2-7, with TRBD2 matching over 12 bases. TRBV23-1 carries the ORF label, with uncertain function. The CDR3 runs to 16 residues. The CDR3 loop reads CASSQSLAGGPGEQYF. CDR3 bases: TGCGCCAGCAGCCAATCACTAGCGGGAGGCCCAGGCGAGCAGTACTTC.

This chain uses TRBV28 with TRBJ2-1; D call uncertain. Per the germline V gene, CDR1 is MDHEN and CDR2 is SYDVKM. This CDR3 has 14 residues. V lost 2 bases to trimming and J lost 6 bases, with 11 bases between them. CDR3 nucleotide sequence: TGTGCCAGCAGTTTACCCACCCCCGCCAATGAGCAGTTCTTC. Protein: CASSLPTPANEQFF.

The sample holds a few counts of this clone. J is TRBJ1-5 and V is TRBV6-8; possibly TRBD1 for D (5 bases). The CDR3 has 18 residues. Germline loops: CDR1 MNHGY, CDR2 SAAAGT. V was cut by 0 bases and J by 1 base, with 16 bases left in between. In DNA, the CDR3 is TGTGCCAGCAGTTACTCGAATTTGGGGCTTGGGAGCAATCAGCCCCAGCATTTT. Translation: CASSYSNLGLGSNQPQHF.

This clone was seen ten or more times. The V and J genes are TRBV11-3 and TRBJ2-6, with 8 bases aligning to TRBD1. The CDR3 is made up of 17 amino acids. Trimming took 3 bases from V and 1 from J; bases not matched to a gene: 5. The germline gives CDR1 SGHNT, CDR2 YENEEA. The CDR3 reads CASSFPGGRSGANVLTF. DNA for the CDR3: TGTGCCAGCAGCTTTCCAGGGGGCAGATCTGGGGCCAACGTCCTGACTTTC.

J is TRBJ2-7 and V is TRBV28; 14 bases align to TRBD2. Trimming cost V 3 bases and J 2 bases; bases outside gene matches: 0. This CDR3 has 15 amino acids. Germline CDR1 reads MDHEN; CDR2 reads SYDVKM. The CDR3 protein is CASSLGLAGAYEQYF. Written as DNA, the CDR3 is TGTGCCAGCAGTTTGGGACTAGCGGGAGCCTACGAGCAGTACTTC.

This clone was seen a few times. CDR3 sequence reads: CASSPQRESYNEQFF. The CDR3 bases are TGTGCCAGCTCACCACAGCGGGAGTCCTACAATGAGCAGTTCTTC. This sequence joins TRBV18 and TRBJ2-1, with 8 bases identical to TRBD2. With V trimmed by 1 base and J by 1 base, 0 bases remained unmatched. The germline CDR1 and CDR2 sequences are KGHSH and LQKENI. This CDR3 is built from 15 residues.

The chain combines TRBV5-1 with TRBJ1-4; D uncertain. Germline V gene sequence: CDR1 SGHRS, CDR2 YFSETQ. This CDR3 has 14 amino acids. Trimming took 2 bases from V and 1 from J, leaving 6 bases between them. The CDR3 bases are TGCGCCAGCAGCTTCGGCATAACTAATGAAAAACTGTTTTTT. Its translation is CASSFGITNEKLFF.

This clone appeared a few times. The chain is built from TRBV28 and TRBJ1-5; no definite D call. V dropped 1 base and J dropped 0 bases, with 7 bases sitting between them. The length of the CDR3 is 15 residues. The germline V gene encodes CDR1 MDHEN and CDR2 SYDVKM. In DNA form, the CDR3 reads TGTGCCAGCAGTTTATCGGGAGATAGCAATCAGCCCCAGCATTTT. Translation gives CASSLSGDSNQPQHF.

This chain joins TRBV19 and TRBJ2-7; no firm D call. CDR1 is LNHDA and CDR2 is SQIVND in the germline V gene (reference sequence). This CDR3 comprises 13 residues. Trimming removed 6 bases at V and 2 bases at J, with 11 bases between. CDR3 in DNA: TGTGCCAGTAGGTCCGGGCCCCCCTACGAGCAGTACTTC. Translation: CASRSGPPYEQYF.

This clone is termed medium-sized. V is TRBV11-3 and J is TRBJ2-7; D possibly corresponds to TRBD1 (6 bases). The CDR3 covers 14 residues. Germline loops: CDR1 SGHNT, CDR2 YENEEA. Trimming stripped 5 bases from V and 0 bases from J, with 11 bases between. CDR3 in DNA: TGTGCCAGCAGCGGCCGGGACAACTCCTACGAGCAGTACTTC. It codes for CASSGRDNSYEQYF.

The chain carries TRBV25-1 and TRBJ2-3; D gene unclear. The V and J ends lost 1 base and 6 bases respectively, with 5 bases between them. The CDR3 runs to 12 residues. Looked up from germline, CDR1 is MGHDK and CDR2 is SYGVNS. The CDR3: CASSEFADTQYF. In nucleotides, the CDR3 is TGTGCCAGCAGTGAATTTGCGGATACGCAGTATTTT.

This clone has more than one count but fewer than ten. The V gene is TRBV28, the J gene TRBJ1-5; TRBD1 agrees at 7 bases. This CDR3 comprises 17 residues. The V gene end was trimmed by 9 bases and the J gene end by 3 bases; junction bases not matched to a gene: 17. Per germline, CDR1 MDHEN and CDR2 SYDVKM. Here the CDR3 reads CASHEIVPGTVNQPQHF. The CDR3 coding sequence is TGTGCCAGTCACGAAATTGTACCCGGGACAGTCAATCAGCCCCAGCATTTT.

This rearrangement joins TRBV6-8 to TRBJ2-6; TRBD2 is a possible D gene (5 bases). CDR1 and CDR2 (germline): MNHGY, SAAAGT. The CDR3 covers 17 residues. V shed 6 bases and J shed 0 bases, with 15 bases lying between them. CDR3 coding DNA: TGTGCCAGCAGCCGCGGAGGCAGTCTCTCTGGGGCCAACGTCCTGACTTTC. This codes for CASSRGGSLSGANVLTF.

The chain is built from TRBV5-1 and TRBJ1-2, with D possibly matching TRBD1 (6 bases). The CDR3 runs to 14 residues. V gave up 1 base and J gave up 0 bases, with 7 bases separating them. The germline V gene encodes CDR1 SGHRS and CDR2 YFSETQ. The CDR3 DNA reads TGCGCCAGCAGCTTGCCAGGGGCTAACTATGGCTACACCTTC. This sequence encodes CASSLPGANYGYTF.

This clone has a count of ten or more. The V and J genes are TRBV11-3 and TRBJ2-2; D remains ambiguous. Trimming took 5 bases from V and 2 from J, leaving 15 bases between them. The germline CDR1 and CDR2 sequences are SGHNT and YENEEA. CDR3 length: 16 amino acids. CDR3 amino acids: CASSVSSFGNTGELFF. The CDR3 bases are TGTGCCAGCAGCGTTAGCTCATTCGGTAACACCGGGGAGCTGTTTTTT.

This clone is labeled medium-sized. The rearrangement uses TRBV6-8 and TRBJ2-2, with a tentative D call TRBD2 (5 bases). CDR3 size: 14 residues. CDR1 is MNHGY and CDR2 is SAAAGT in the germline V gene. Deletions cut 4 bases from V and 4 bases from J, with 10 bases between. CDR3 sequence reads: CASSSSRGTGELFF. The CDR3, as DNA: TGTGCCAGCAGTTCTTCCCGGGGCACCGGGGAGCTGTTTTTT.

This clone has only a few counts. The chain carries TRBV1 and TRBJ2-2; no DNA check was done on the table's D call, TRBD2. TRBV1 is described as a pseudogene. This CDR3 region has 17 residues. The CDR3: CASSQEASASNTGELFF. The CDR3 bases are TGCGCCAGCAGCCAAGAAGCTAGCGCCTCGAACACCGGGGAGCTGTTTTTT.

This clone was found a few times. The chain carries TRBV11-3 and TRBJ2-5; no reliable D call. The V end was cut by 0 bases, the J end by 5 bases, with 22 bases between. This CDR3 has 18 amino acids. Germline lookup yields CDR1 SGHNT and CDR2 YENEEA. The CDR3 loop reads CASSLEFRGLRVVETQYF. The CDR3 DNA sequence: TGTGCCAGCAGCTTAGAATTCCGCGGCCTAAGGGTGGTCGAGACCCAGTACTTC.